What follows is one TCR beta chain and its context. Antigen specificity is unknown. These data originate in a study of regulatory T cells in long-lasting Graves disease. Study findings and constraints: Persistent Graves' patients possessed reduced TCR diversity relative to recently diagnosed ones. Shared public clonotypes totalled about 2,600 in persistent patients, compared with around 880 in new patients.

Construction of TCR beta libraries relied on iRepertoire HTBI primers and on Arm-PCR targeting CDR3 regions. TCRdb ran MiXCR on the multiplex PCR reads and lists one entry per CDR3 protein. The sample contains almost 450,000 distinct CDR3 sequences, roughly 17% of which appear only once. From germline, CDR1 is LGHNA and CDR2 YSLEER. V was clipped by 0 bases and J by 1 base, with 12 bases between them. The CDR3 is 16 amino acids. Indicated time point: newly diagnosed GD, antithyroid drugs for less than 3 months. Extracted PBMC RNA gave rise to the TCR library. Another study also made use of these data, one on T cells in Graves' hyperthyroidism and ophthalmopathy.

This sample comprised peripheral blood mononuclear cells (PBMCs), obtained at new diagnosis, from a patient treated with antithyroid drugs. This receptor was taken from a woman younger than 45 with Graves disease. V is TRBV4-3 and J is TRBJ2-5; the D gene could be TRBD1 or TRBD2 (5 bases each). In DNA, the CDR3 is TGCGCCAGCAGCCAAGATGGTGAAGGGACCCAAGAGACCCAGTACTTC. Amino acids: CASSQDGEGTQETQYF.